The source of this T cell receptor (beta chain) is a study of blood T cell repertoires in COVID-19 (dated by TCRdb to about 2020). As for the study more broadly: Collaborator samples came from the United States, Italy and Spain and covered acute and convalescent phases of COVID-19. Nearly every sample came with metadata listing a de-identified subject ID, COVID-19 status, age in years and sex. The prospective study material was composed of cDNA or gDNA derived from T cells, B-cell-depleted T cells, or PBMCs. Samples came from the ongoing ImmuneRACE study (first 160 participants) plus 1,254 subjects from 6 global collaborators. HLA class I and class II types, where available, came from metadata supplied by the sample provider rather than from assay-based typing. The dataset comprised deeply sampled blood TCRbeta repertoires from subjects exposed to, actively infected with, or recovered from COVID-19. The repertoires were made available in a free public database intended to serve as a resource for research on the immune response to SARS-CoV-2. Findings and caveats that apply to the study as a whole: The amount of clinical and demographic metadata varied by source and participant and was provided uncurated.

The immunoSEQ Assay, a bias-controlled multiplex PCR, was used to amplify TCRbeta CDR3 regions from genomic DNA. Regarding the original processing steps: Within the assay, amplification of reference gene primers was used to estimate how many nucleated cells each sample contained. Sequence reads were collapsed and filtered to measure the absolute abundance of every unique TCRbeta CDR3 rearrangement. For each sample, productive Simpson clonality was calculated as the square root of Simpson's diversity index across productive rearrangements. TCRdb obtained this table from immuneACCESS and retained in-frame rearrangements with V and J assigned. These tables miss some clones; where compared with another copy, unresolved V genes account for less than half of the shortfall, and the remainder is unexplained. V, J and clone size are those of that table, while D and trimming were read from the DNA. The sample table contains more than 150,000 clones; only one count was recorded for approximately 90% of them. The ten most abundant clones make up 0.5% to 0.55% of the sample.

A distance of 10 bases separates the germline ends of V and J, which lose 2 bases and 2 bases respectively. CDR1 and CDR2, looked up from the germline V gene (reference sequence), are MNHNY and SVGAGI. The CDR3 runs 15 amino acids, cysteine and phenylalanine included. Left in the record is the CDR3 DNA by itself, 45 bases read in frame from the first base. Whole blood was collected in K2EDTA tubes by collaborating institutions according to the institutions' own protocols. For TCRbeta analysis, collaborators shipped samples as frozen whole blood, isolated PBMCs, or DNA extracted from either of those sample types. About this clone: Its cognate antigen has yet to be identified. Base qualities are not recorded, but no much larger clone differs from it by a single base.

The specimen was peripheral blood. Rearrangement joined TRBV6-6 to TRBJ1-3; a tentative D match to TRBD1 spans 5 bases. The TCR was taken from a man in his fifties or sixties with acute or convalescent COVID-19. In nucleotides, the sequence is TGTGCCAGCAGTTACCGTACAGGTCCTGGAAACACCATATATTTT. The encoded protein is CASSYRTGPGNTIYF.